This TCR beta chain was sequenced during a study of CD8 T cells in ankylosing spondylitis (dated by TCRdb to the late 2010s). About the investigation overall: The study profiled T cell receptor beta repertoires in healthy donors and ankylosing spondylitis patients to find disease-linked TCR variants. In total, the full study cohort was made up of 85 to 140 healthy donors and about two dozen ankylosing spondylitis patients. Peripheral blood was sampled, and synovial fluid was additionally collected from ankylosing spondylitis patients. The investigation overall reported the following: Significant enrichment of the disease-linked clones was reported in matched synovial fluid samples from ankylosing spondylitis patients. Some motif variants were previously reported in synovial fluid and blood of reactive arthritis patients, suggesting common disease-initiation mechanisms. The disease-linked clones showed a CD8+ phenotype and occurred at relatively low frequencies in peripheral blood. A TCR beta motif of 8 or 9 highly homologous amino acid variants appeared characteristic of blood from ankylosing spondylitis patients.

The table lists this clonotype with a few counts. It lacks a known antigen. Base qualities are not at hand, and no much larger clone is one base apart. The instrument given in TCRdb is Illumina HiSeq 2500. Quantitative 5'-RACE with molecular barcodes was used to prepare TCR beta libraries. Turning to the authors' computational methods: A new computational method, built on a probabilistic model of VDJ rearrangement, was used to identify disease-linked TCR variants. TCRdb trimmed public reads at Q25 via fastp, called clones via MiXCR and kept in-frame beta chains. Entries that share a CDR3 protein sequence are merged under the most common genes and DNA. These V and J calls are TCRdb output, not the study's own analysis. This sample lists more than 300,000 distinct CDR3 sequences; around 7.6% were detected once. More than 14% of the sample comes from the top ten. Sequencing used blood, either unsorted or a sorted T cell fraction (not recorded which). The clonotype originates from a male donor with ankylosing spondylitis.

The nucleotide sequence is TGTGCCAGCACCCGTCCCGGCGTCAGTGGGGCCTACAATGAGCAGTTCTTC. Its translation is CASTRPGVSGAYNEQFF. This sequence uses TRBV11-1 and TRBJ2-1; the D gene identity is not certain. V is pared back by 7 bases and J by 2 bases, with 21 bases lying between the germline termini. The CDR3, cysteine through phenylalanine, is 17 amino acids long. Only the CDR3 DNA is retained, 51 bases long and in frame from the first base. The germline V gene (reference sequence) provides CDR1 SGHAT and CDR2 FQDESV.